Detailed here is one T cell receptor (beta chain). The antigen it recognizes is unknown. No qualities accompany the bases; no much larger clone lies one base away. Library preparation was by the immunoSEQ multiplex PCR assay. For the multiplex PCR, a mixture combining 60 forward primers for TCR Vbeta segments and 13 reverse primers for TCR Jbeta segments was used. A multiplex PCR assay on genomic DNA amplified the CDR3 region of rearranged TCR beta genes. On the Illumina HiSeq System, the amplified TCR beta libraries were sequenced as 87-base-pair reads. The paper's data handling went like this. Across the roughly 640 repertoires, a later analysis counted roughly 77 million unique TCR beta chains, around 11 million of which were shared by at least two donors. To remove PCR and sequencing errors, raw reads were error-corrected and collapsed into unique sequences using a nearest-neighbor algorithm that merged closely related sequences. To assign V, D and J gene segments, CDR3 sequences were aligned to IMGT reference sequences. Each retained sequence needed at least a six-nucleotide match to both a V gene segment and a J gene segment. Rearrangements were classified as productive when the CDR3 lacked stop codons and remained in frame with V and J, and all other rearrangements were classified as non-productive. CDR3 was defined according to IMGT convention as the region running from the second conserved V-encoded cysteine to the conserved J-encoded phenylalanine. The earlier analysis of approximately 590 of the donors excluded any sequence lacking an unambiguous match to a single V gene segment. In an earlier analysis of around 600 of the donors, V segments were called functional above 56.7% productive rearrangements and were called segregating when the between-donor standard deviation exceeded 5%. A statistical classification framework was built for diagnosing cytomegalovirus status from the catalog of TCR beta chain sequences. A later analysis assigned V and J genes by comparing TCR nucleotide sequences with IMGT/GENE-DB human TR gene sequences. A later analysis assigned CDR3 sequences and most-parsimonious VDJ recombination scenarios with the TCRdist pipeline. In a later analysis, each TCR beta chain was defined by its CDR3 amino acid sequence together with its V-gene family, and reads without a unique V-gene family were excluded. To address suspected cross-contamination and a sequencing artifact, a later analysis removed 450 to 700 highly shared, low-generation-probability nucleotide sequences. For each public chain, a later analysis derived a clonal expansion index from normalized ranks of inferred template counts within each repertoire. Generation probabilities in a later analysis came from a VDJ recombination model fitted to out-of-frame rearrangements, and those results were checked against IGoR. A later analysis scored TCR-TCR, TCR-HLA and TCR-CMV co-occurrence with hypergeometric tests, applying a repertoire-size bias correction to TCR pairs. False discovery rates were estimated in a later analysis by permuting HLA or CMV assignments 20 times. In a later analysis, co-occurring TCRs were grouped with DBSCAN, and TCRdist sequence similarity was added when clustering was performed within HLA-allele-positive subsets. Repertoires with fewer than 30,000 or more than 120,000 public chains were left out of co-occurrence clustering, as were five repertoires with anomalous nucleotide sharing. As stored in TCRdb, this immuneACCESS dataset retains in-frame rearrangements with V and J assigned. A fraction of the clones does not appear; measured against another copy, unresolved V genes explain less than half of the discrepancy, and the remainder lacks a known reason. The D gene and trimming were derived from the DNA, and the V and J assignments and clone size from that table. This sample comprises roughly 120,000 clones, about 8.6% of them detected only once. The ten largest clonotypes hold 6% to 7.5% of the sample.

The cohort was made up of 666 healthy bone marrow donors. Cohort members were all nominally healthy when sampled, although unrecorded immune exposures were likely present. The donor was CMV seropositive and was included in the group of 290 or so seropositive cohort members. A peripheral blood sample was collected from each donor, and TCR beta sequencing was performed on peripheral blood mononuclear cells. Genomic DNA extraction from the blood cell samples was performed with the Qiagen DNeasy Blood Extraction Kit. This record belongs to a study of cytomegalovirus exposure and HLA in healthy donors (TCRdb year 2017). Broadly, across the study: An earlier analysis of some 550 of the donors reported more than 250 Gb of sequence data and roughly 110 million unique TCR beta sequences from around 200 million T cells. Both class I and class II loci were covered by HLA typing, at four-digit resolution. The number of donors typed differed by locus, with about 629-630 for A, B, C, DRB1 and DQB1, approximately 500 for DQA1, over 600 for DPA1, and some 470 for DPB1. Among the roughly 380 genotyped donors, 81% belonged to the genetic ancestry cluster associated with self-reported Caucasian donors. A later analysis re-examined previously published TCR beta repertoires from more than 550 donors and added high-resolution HLA genotyping to investigate patterns of TCR occurrence. In a later genetic analysis, genome-wide SNP genotypes for about 65% of the roughly 670 donors were used, and that subset was treated as a discovery cohort. Every discovery cohort repertoire had been produced on one sequencing platform. In an earlier analysis of about 590 of the donors, high-throughput TCR beta sequencing was used to judge whether each TCR beta V gene segment behaved as functional or pseudogenic. The later analysis used no new phenotypic data to find candidate immune exposures, relying instead on TCR beta sequences and their occurrence across donors. In addition to the first cohort of 500 to 850 subjects, a separate validation cohort of 120 different subjects was used. On average, around 240,000 unique TCR beta nucleotide sequences were sequenced per donor among 398 genotyped donors of the cohort, with about 17% of those sequences being non-productive. The aim of the study was to test whether cataloging public T cell receptors could identify signatures of past pathogen exposure. About 300 gigabases of sequencing data and some 85 million unique TCR sequences were included in an early release covering under 650 HLA-typed donors. Roughly 5 DR-DQ haplotypes were handled as single units for association and clustering, since linkage in the cohort was strong. The T cell repertoires of 666 subjects were profiled by immunosequencing and related to cytomegalovirus serostatus. To predict cytomegalovirus infection status, the study combined high-throughput TCR immunosequencing, statistical association of individual TCRs with disease status, and machine learning. Alongside the repertoire data, information on donor age, sex, ethnicity and CMV serostatus was compiled.

The germline V gene specifies MRHNA as CDR1 and SNTAGT as CDR2. Trimming at the junction amounts to 0 bases on V and 9 bases on J, and the germline ends lie 21 bases apart. The CDR3 runs 17 amino acids, cysteine and phenylalanine included. Of the read, only the CDR3 DNA is kept; its 51 bases are in frame from base 1. What the research found in general, with its limitations: Linkage disequilibrium might explain the correlated functional status among segregating V segments, but an unknown experimental factor could not be ruled out. CMV serostatus was the only immune exposure information available for the cohort. In a later analysis, TCR association rates were found to vary across HLA loci, with the most associated TCRs seen for DRB1 alleles and the fewest for HLA-C alleles. A further reported finding was that TCR beta sequences accurately predicted the HLA-A and HLA-B alleles for most subjects in the first cohort. Assigning TCR associations to individual alleles was difficult when HLA alleles, especially DR and DQ, strongly co-occurred. A later analysis reported that several top co-occurrence clusters appeared linked to parvovirus B19, influenza, CMV and Epstein-Barr virus. Because HLA typing was missing for some donors at each locus, association tests included only the typed subset. In this cohort, only TCR beta chains were sequenced, and detectable features were limited by the absence of alpha or paired-chain data. Across donors, most TCR sequences were observed very rarely, whereas some public TCRs were present in many individuals. In an earlier analysis of about 600 of the donors, most TCR beta V segments appeared in productive rearrangements about 87% or about 30% of the time, broadly matching IMGT annotations. A later genetic analysis associated a missense DCLRE1C variant with V-gene and J-gene trimming of TCR beta chains, and an independent cohort replicated the association. In vitro tests confirmed that three of the cytomegalovirus-associated TCR beta chains recognize cytomegalovirus antigens. Because counts were too low, about 15 rarely observed V segments, including chromosome 9 orphons, were left out of the earlier analysis of a few hundred of the donors. A total of 164 TCR beta chains were listed by the study as associated with cytomegalovirus. Most CMV-associated TCR beta chains appeared to be HLA-restricted in a later analysis, and the HLA associations seemed to be driven largely by CMV exposure. The sequencing pipeline was judged likely to have produced a cluster of highly shared sequence variants as a technical artifact. According to a later genetic analysis, donors in an Asian-associated ancestry cluster had fewer N-insertions in productive TCRs than the approximately 670-donor mean. Specific HLA alleles were associated with 15,000 to 20,000 TCR beta sequences at a false discovery rate of 0.05 in a later analysis. Because the 87-base-pair reads could not distinguish some IMGT-functional V segments, including TRBV6-2 and TRBV6-3, those segments were excluded. The presence/absence analyses assumed that sequencing depth was roughly uniform across donors, and that assumption may not be true. In a later analysis, HLA-associated TCR beta chains showed more clonal expansion and lower generation probabilities than non-associated chains that were equally common. The authors suggested that the approach could potentially be extended to other disease states and immunological phenotypes. In both the original and validation cohorts, the classifier was reported to diagnose cytomegalovirus status with high specificity and sensitivity.

The specimen was PBMCs. This receptor was identified in a woman aged 35 to 49 in good health and CMV-seropositive. The chain is encoded by TRBV6-4 joined to TRBJ2-1; the D gene is perhaps TRBD2, from 5 matching bases. The DNA reads as follows: TGTGCCAGCAGTGACTCACCGACCGCCTGGTCGGGGAGTGAGCAGTTCTTC. Translated, this is CASSDSPTAWSGSEQFF.